This TCR beta chain derives from a study of T cells in women clearing cervical HPV infection. Study-wide points: Effector/memory and HPV-specific T cells were not isolated, and association timing is unknown.

The CDR3 loop spans 14 amino acids. CDR1 SGHRS and CDR2 YFSETQ come from the germline V gene. The germline V and J ends were trimmed by 2 bases and 3 bases, with 11 bases remaining between them. Sequencing was performed with immunoSEQ multiplex PCR; in TCRdb, only in-frame clones are kept and a portion is missing. The sample's table shows some 16,000 clones. Cervical HPV DNA detected by MY09/MY11 PCR, typed by dot-blot. A word on this clone: As yet, its antigen is unknown. The CDR3 end lies 3 residues beyond the end of the read and is filled in from the germline J gene.

Sequencing used blood buffy coat. The rearrangement uses TRBV5-1 and TRBJ1-1; a possible D gene is TRBD1 (5 bases). This TCR came from a woman between 18 and 75 years old with a cervical HPV16 infection that either progressed to CIN3+ or cleared (not recorded which). The CDR3 bases that were read are TGCGCCAGCAGCTTTCGTCAAGGGGACACTGAA. It is translated as CASSFRQGDTE. The entire CDR3 protein is CASSFRQGDTEAFF.